The sequence of this TCR beta chain was determined in a study of Ad26.COV2.S vaccination and SARS-CoV-2 variants. The study, taken as a whole, reports: Vaccine and placebo recipients had similar non-spike TCR breadth. TCR breadth and depth analyses may have underestimated total T cell responses. Reported findings describe substantial breadth in spike-specific CD8+ and CD4+ T cell responses following vaccination.

Germline assignment: CDR1 SQVTM and CDR2 ANQGSEA. The V end was cut by 4 bases, the J end by 6 bases, with 10 bases between. The CDR3 has 12 residues. The method was immunoSEQ multiplex PCR; TCRdb's version includes in-frame clones alone and lacks a portion of them. The sample carries fewer than 400,000 clones, about nine tenths recorded once. For this clone: No antigen is known for it.

The treatment here: about 20 received Ad26.COV2.S at low or high dose, single or two shots; five or six received placebo; per-sample allocation not given. At day 63 after the first vaccine or placebo injection, samples were drawn. The source is a person between 18 and 60 years old who received the Ad26.COV2.S COVID-19 vaccine or a placebo. Material: peripheral blood, obtained in a trial of Ad26.COV2.S vaccine versus placebo. The rearrangement links TRBV29-1 to TRBJ2-1; D unresolved. The CDR3 DNA reads TGCAGCGTTGTACTTTTGGGCAATGAGCAGTTCTTC. Translated: CSVVLLGNEQFF.